This T cell receptor (beta chain) was obtained from a study of blood T cells in healthy people across ages. Total RNA, at least 6 micrograms per sample, was extracted from PBMCs. Germline V lookup: CDR1 LGHDT, CDR2 YNNKEL (reference sequence). V lost 0 bases, J lost 9 bases, and 17 bases lay in between. This CDR3 has 16 residues. As concerns this clonotype: Its specificity is unknown.

Study outcomes and limitations: Nothing was known about donor CMV status, and this possibly confounded expanded clonotype changes.

A J-beta primer mix and a sample-barcoded 5' primer were used in a second PCR of about 7 to 12 cycles. TCRdb fed the 5' RACE reads into MiXCR, producing one record per CDR3 protein. The sample shows about 1.4 million distinct CDR3 sequences, approximately 60% of them seen only once. Sequenced: blood. The receptor was isolated from a man in his late teens or twenties in good health. V usage is TRBV3-1 and J usage is TRBJ1-4; D call uncertain. The CDR3 DNA is TGTGCCAGCAGCCAAGATGTTGAGATGTTACCGAAAAAACTGTTTTTT. Translated: CASSQDVEMLPKKLFF.